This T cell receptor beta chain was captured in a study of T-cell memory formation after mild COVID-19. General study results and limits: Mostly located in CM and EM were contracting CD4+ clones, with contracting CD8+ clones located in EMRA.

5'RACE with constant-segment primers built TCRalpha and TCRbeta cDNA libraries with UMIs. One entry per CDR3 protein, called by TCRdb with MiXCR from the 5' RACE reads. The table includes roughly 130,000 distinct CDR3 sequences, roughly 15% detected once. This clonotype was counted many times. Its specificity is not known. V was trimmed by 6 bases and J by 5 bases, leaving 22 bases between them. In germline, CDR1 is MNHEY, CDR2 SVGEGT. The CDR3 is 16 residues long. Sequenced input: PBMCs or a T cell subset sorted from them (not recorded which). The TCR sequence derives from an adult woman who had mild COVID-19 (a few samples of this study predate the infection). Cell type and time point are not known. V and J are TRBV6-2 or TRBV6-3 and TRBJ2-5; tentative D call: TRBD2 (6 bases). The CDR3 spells CASRWDPGEGVETQYF. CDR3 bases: TGTGCCAGCAGATGGGATCCGGGGGAAGGAGTGGAGACCCAGTACTTC.